A selection of T cell receptor beta chains follows, all from one sample in a study of patients and donors after allogeneic stem cell transplantation. TCRdb reanalysed the RT-PCR reads using MiXCR and keeps one entry per CDR3 protein. The table lists about 57,000 distinct CDR3 sequences, approximately 12% of them singletons, with roughly a third in the top ten. The sequenced material came from blood, either unsorted or a sorted T cell fraction (not recorded which). The receptors were sampled from a human donor who was either an allogeneic HSCT recipient or a stem cell or donor lymphocyte infusion donor (not recorded which). It is not recorded whose cells these are; they may come from a transplant donor. Both conserved end residues are part of each CDR3. Fields, in order: V gene, J gene, D gene, clone size, CDR3 DNA, CDR3 protein. The D gene is left open where the match is weak. A row's size may be missing; if present it is once, few, many or a size class.

TRBV27	TRBJ2-1	TRBD2	NA	TGTGCCAGCACTAGCGGGACGTACAATGAGCAGTTCTTC	CASTSGTYNEQFF
TRBV7-2	TRBJ2-3	TRBD1	NA	TGTGCCAGCAGCCCCGGACAGGGATACCTTTCTAGCACAGATACGCAGTATTTT	CASSPGQGYLSSTDTQYF
TRBV10-2	TRBJ1-2	NA	NA	TGCGCCAGCAGGACGACGGAAATCTATGGCTACACCTTC	CASRTTEIYGYTF
TRBV10-3	TRBJ2-3	NA	few	TGTGCCATCAGTGAGGTCCCCCCGGATACGCAGTATTTT	CAISEVPPDTQYF
TRBV29-1	TRBJ2-7	NA	NA	TGCAGCGTTGTAAGACAGGAATTAAGTTACGAGCAGTACTTC	CSVVRQELSYEQYF
TRBV6-6	TRBJ1-5	TRBD1	few	TGTGCCAGCAGTTACGGACAGGGCAATCAGCCCCAGCATTTT	CASSYGQGNQPQHF
TRBV7-2	TRBJ2-5	NA	few	TGTGCCAGCAGCTTAGCTGGGTTAGAGACCCAGTACTTC	CASSLAGLETQYF
TRBV3-1	TRBJ1-4	NA	NA	TGTGCCAGCAGCCAAGGGGGTTTTTGGGAACAAAATGAAAAACTGTTTTTT	CASSQGGFWEQNEKLFF
TRBV27	TRBJ2-7	NA	few	TGTGCCAGCAGTTTAATGACAGACTACGAGCAGTACTTC	CASSLMTDYEQYF
TRBV27	TRBJ2-1	NA	NA	TGTGCCAGCAGTACCCAACTAGCCCGTTCGTACAATGAGCAGTTCTTC	CASSTQLARSYNEQFF
TRBV20-1	TRBJ2-2	NA	NA	TGCAGTGCAGGGGGTAACACCGGGGAGCTGTTTTTT	CSAGGNTGELFF
TRBV6-5	TRBJ1-4	NA	NA	TGTGCCAGCAGTTACTCGATCAGTGAGGGCAATGAAAAACTGTTTTTT	CASSYSISEGNEKLFF
TRBV29-1	TRBJ1-2	NA	few	TGCAGCGTTGAGGGGTCTTACTATGGCTACACCTTC	CSVEGSYYGYTF
TRBV12-3/TRBV12-4	TRBJ2-3	TRBD1	few	TGTGCCAGCAGTCCTGGACCATGGACAGGGGGGGACGTGAATACGCAGTATTTT	CASSPGPWTGGDVNTQYF
TRBV3-1	TRBJ2-7	NA	many	TGTGCCAGCAGCCAAGAAGTAGCGGCGACCTACGAGCAGTACTTC	CASSQEVAATYEQYF
TRBV29-1	TRBJ1-2	NA	many	TGCAGCGTCCAGAGGGCAGGGACCCCCTGGGGCTACACCTTC	CSVQRAGTPWGYTF
TRBV7-2	TRBJ1-5	NA	NA	TGTGCCAGCAGCGCACTTAATCAGCCCCAGCATTTT	CASSALNQPQHF
TRBV20-1	TRBJ2-2	NA	many	TGCAGTGCTAGAGATCGAGTGGGAGGAGGGACCGGGGAGCTGTTTTTT	CSARDRVGGGTGELFF
TRBV25-1	TRBJ2-5	NA	few	TGTGCCAGCAGTGCGTACCAGGGTTTGGGGGAGACCCAGTACTTC	CASSAYQGLGETQYF
TRBV5-1	TRBJ2-1	NA	many	TGCGCCAGCACCTCGGGTCAGGGGCCCCTCTACAATGAGCAGTTCTTC	CASTSGQGPLYNEQFF
TRBV27	TRBJ1-5	NA	medium-sized	TGTGCCAGCAGTTTATCGTTCGGGCTCGGACAGCCCCAGCATTTT	CASSLSFGLGQPQHF
TRBV20-1	TRBJ2-3	NA	NA	TGCAGTGCTAGAGATCGGGGACTCCTCCTAGATACGCAGTATTTT	CSARDRGLLLDTQYF
TRBV15	TRBJ1-6	NA	few	TGTGCCACCAGCAAGGAGGGTGCGGCCTATAATTCACCCCTCCACTTT	CATSKEGAAYNSPLHF
TRBV29-1	TRBJ2-3	NA	few	TGCAGCGTTGAAGATGGGGGGCGGCTAGCGAAAGATACGCAGTATTTT	CSVEDGGRLAKDTQYF
TRBV20-1	TRBJ2-7	TRBD2	many	TGCAGTGCTCAATCTAGCGGGGGGATCCTTGACGAGCAGTACTTC	CSAQSSGGILDEQYF
TRBV7-9	TRBJ2-1	NA	few	TGTGCCAGCAGCCCCGTGACTTCCAACCCCTACAATGAGCAGTTCTTC	CASSPVTSNPYNEQFF
TRBV27	TRBJ1-5	NA	many	TGTGCCAGCGGATCATATAGCAATCAGCCCCAGCATTTT	CASGSYSNQPQHF
TRBV15	TRBJ2-1	TRBD2	few	TGTGCCACCAGCCGAGATAGCGGGAGGGCCGGTAACAATGAGCAGTTCTTC	CATSRDSGRAGNNEQFF
TRBV5-5	TRBJ2-7	NA	many	TGTGCCAGCAGCTCACCGGGACACGCCTACGAGCAGTACTTC	CASSSPGHAYEQYF
TRBV7-2	TRBJ2-4	TRBD2	few	TGTGCCAGCAGCTTAGTAGCGGGTCAAGCCAAAAACATTCAGTACTTC	CASSLVAGQAKNIQYF
TRBV12-3/TRBV12-4	TRBJ1-2	NA	many	TGTGCCAGCAATTTAGACACGGACTATGGCTACACCTTC	CASNLDTDYGYTF
TRBV20-1	TRBJ2-2	NA	NA	TGCAGTGTGACTAGTAACCGCGCGAACACCGGGGAGCTGTTTTTT	CSVTSNRANTGELFF
TRBV5-1	TRBJ2-3	NA	few	TGCGCCAGCAGCTTCCGACTAGTCTCTACTAGCACAGATACGCAGTATTTT	CASSFRLVSTSTDTQYF
TRBV6-5	TRBJ2-2	NA	NA	TGTGCCAGCAGACAGGACTCCTTAGCTTCCGGGGAGCTGTTTTTT	CASRQDSLASGELFF
TRBV12-3/TRBV12-4	TRBJ2-3	NA	NA	TGTGCCAGCAGGCACAGGGCCGAGGGTAGCGGCACAGATACGCAGTATTTT	CASRHRAEGSGTDTQYF
TRBV20-1	TRBJ2-7	TRBD2	few	TGCAGTGCTAGTCAGTATCCTAGCGGGAGACTCCCCTACGAGCAGTACTTC	CSASQYPSGRLPYEQYF
TRBV5-1	TRBJ2-1	TRBD2	many	TGCGCCAGCAGCCGTCCGGGGGGCTCCTACAATGAGCAGTTCTTC	CASSRPGGSYNEQFF
TRBV7-9	TRBJ1-3	TRBD1	few	TGTGCCAGCAGCCGGGACAGGTTTACCACCATATATTTT	CASSRDRFTTIYF
TRBV4-2	TRBJ1-1	NA	many	TGTGCCAGCAGACGATTGGGTGAGATTTGGTCGACTGAAGCTTTCTTT	CASRRLGEIWSTEAFF
TRBV10-3	TRBJ2-3	TRBD1	few	TGTGCCACCGGACAGGGAGAGGATACGCAGTATTTT	CATGQGEDTQYF
TRBV29-1	TRBJ2-2	TRBD2	few	TGCAGCGTTGAAGATCCCCTAGCGGGAGGGAACACCGGGGAGCTGTTTTTT	CSVEDPLAGGNTGELFF
TRBV12-3/TRBV12-4	TRBJ2-5	TRBD1	many	TGTGCCAGCACCAAGGACAGGGCGTCGGAGACCCAGTACTTC	CASTKDRASETQYF
TRBV5-1	TRBJ2-7	NA	once	TGCGCCAGCAGCATGGACCCCAGCTCCTACGAGCAGTACTTC	CASSMDPSSYEQYF
TRBV6-5	TRBJ1-1	NA	few	TGTGCCAGCAGTTACCTTGGTTTGGACGATTGGGACACTGAAGCTTTCTTT	CASSYLGLDDWDTEAFF
TRBV6-6	TRBJ1-1	NA	many	TGTGCCAGCACCCCCGGGGGAGGGATCGTCGCTGAAGCTTTCTTT	CASTPGGGIVAEAFF
TRBV11-2	TRBJ1-1	NA	many	TGTGCCAGCAGTTTCCCCGGGATTTTGAACACTGAAGCTTTCTTT	CASSFPGILNTEAFF
TRBV7-9	TRBJ2-1	TRBD1	NA	TGTGCCAGCAGCCCCCGGACAGGGAACAATGAGCAGTTCTTC	CASSPRTGNNEQFF
TRBV6-2/TRBV6-3	TRBJ2-1	NA	NA	TGTGCCAGCAGTTACTCGGGGCTAGGGTTCTACAATGAGCAGTTCTTC	CASSYSGLGFYNEQFF
TRBV6-6	TRBJ1-3	NA	many	TGTGCCAGCAGGGAGGTCGGGGCTGGAAACACCATATATTTT	CASREVGAGNTIYF
TRBV12-3/TRBV12-4	TRBJ1-5	NA	many	TGTGCCAGCAGCGCTGCAGGGATCAATCAGCCCCAGCATTTT	CASSAAGINQPQHF
TRBV29-1	TRBJ2-2	NA	NA	TGCAGCGTTGTGCCCCTGGGACAAGCGAACGCGAACACCGGGGAGCTGTTTTTT	CSVVPLGQANANTGELFF
TRBV11-3	TRBJ2-1	NA	few	TGTGCCAGCAGCTTACGGAGTTCCTACAATGAGCAGTTCTTC	CASSLRSSYNEQFF
TRBV5-1	TRBJ1-5	NA	few	TGCGCCAGCAGCTTGGAAGGGGCCAATCAGCCCCAGCATTTT	CASSLEGANQPQHF
TRBV25-1	TRBJ2-7	NA	many	TGTGCCAGCAGTGAATTCGGGAGCTCCTACGAGCAGTACTTC	CASSEFGSSYEQYF
TRBV7-6	TRBJ2-7	NA	NA	TGTGCCAGCAGCAATCGGGACGGACAGTACTTC	CASSNRDGQYF
TRBV7-9	TRBJ2-7	TRBD1	many	TGTGCCAGCAGCCCCGGACAGGGGATCAAGAACGAGCAGTACTTC	CASSPGQGIKNEQYF